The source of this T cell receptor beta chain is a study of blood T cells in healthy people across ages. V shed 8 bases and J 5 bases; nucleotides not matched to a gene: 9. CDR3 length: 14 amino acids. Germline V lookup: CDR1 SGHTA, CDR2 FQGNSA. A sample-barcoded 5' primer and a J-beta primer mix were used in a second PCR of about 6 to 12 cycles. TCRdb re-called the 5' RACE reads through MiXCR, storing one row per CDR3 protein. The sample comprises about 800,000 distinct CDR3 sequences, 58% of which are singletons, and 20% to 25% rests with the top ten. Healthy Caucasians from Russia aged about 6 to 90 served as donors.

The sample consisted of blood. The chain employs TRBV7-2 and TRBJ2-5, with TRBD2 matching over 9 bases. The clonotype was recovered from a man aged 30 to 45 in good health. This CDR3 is CASGGGAEWETQYF. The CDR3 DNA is TGTGCCAGCGGCGGGGGGGCAGAGTGGGAGACCCAGTACTTC.